This TCR beta chain was recorded in a study of glioma-infiltrating T cells. On this clonotype: One junction end disagrees with the germline gene, perhaps due to a read error.

TCR alpha and beta CDR3 regions were amplified from RNA using iRepertoire nested multiplex PCR. For one-step reverse transcription and amplification, roughly 85-450 ng of tissue mRNA or PBMC total RNA was used. In TCRdb, the multiplex PCR reads were re-called with MiXCR into one record per CDR3 protein. Counted here are under 150,000 distinct CDR3 sequences, roughly two fifths occurring once; the ten biggest clones make up about a fifth. CDR3 length: 16 amino acids. Germline CDR1 reads WNHNN; CDR2 reads SYGVQD (reference sequence). The clonotype was recovered from a human donor with low-grade glioma or glioblastoma, undergoing nonglioma brain surgery, or in good health (not recorded which). The genes are TRBV10-1 and TRBJ2-1; TRBD2 agrees at 12 bases. Sample: glioma tissue, nonneoplastic brain tissue, or PBMCs (not recorded which). In DNA form, the CDR3 reads TGCGCCAGCAGTGGATCTAGCGGGGGGGCTTACAATGAGGAGTTCTTC. Translated: CASSGSSGGAYNEEFF.